This T cell receptor (beta chain) was sequenced in a study of cytomegalovirus exposure and HLA in healthy donors. Study outcomes and limitations: Through in vitro validation, three CMV-associated chains were shown to be specific for CMV antigens. When analyzed later, the rates of TCR association showed variation by HLA locus, with DRB1 the most and HLA-C the fewest.

PCR used 60 Vbeta primers and 13 Jbeta primers. Some clones are missing from TCRdb's copy, which holds only in-frame ones; the method was immunoSEQ multiplex PCR. The sample includes about 150,000 clones, about 68% of them seen just once. Remarks on this clone: What it binds is not known. Other DNA sequences in the sample encode the same CDR3.

CDR3 size: 15 residues. Germline-derived CDR1 and CDR2 are SEHNR and FQNEAQ (reference sequence). The V and J ends lost 1 base and 3 bases, in that order; junction bases with no gene match: 4. The chain combines TRBV7-9 with TRBJ1-1; 8 bases match TRBD1. This clonotype was sampled from a man younger than 45 in good health and CMV-seronegative. The specimen sequenced was PBMCs. CDR3 in amino acids: CASSLGDRGDTEAFF. In nucleotides, the CDR3 is TGTGCCAGCAGCTTAGGCGACAGGGGCGACACTGAAGCTTTCTTT.